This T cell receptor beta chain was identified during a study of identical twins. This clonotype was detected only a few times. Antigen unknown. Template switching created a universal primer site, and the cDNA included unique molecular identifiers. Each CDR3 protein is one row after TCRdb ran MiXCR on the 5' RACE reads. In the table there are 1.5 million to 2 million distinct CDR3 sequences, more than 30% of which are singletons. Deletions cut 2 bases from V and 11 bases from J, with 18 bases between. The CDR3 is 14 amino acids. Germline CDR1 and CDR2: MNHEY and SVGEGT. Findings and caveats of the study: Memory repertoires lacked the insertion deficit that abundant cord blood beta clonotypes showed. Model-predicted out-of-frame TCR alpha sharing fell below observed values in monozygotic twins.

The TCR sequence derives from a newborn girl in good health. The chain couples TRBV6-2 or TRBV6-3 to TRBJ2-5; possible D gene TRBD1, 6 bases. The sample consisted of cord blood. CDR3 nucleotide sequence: TGTGCCAGCAGTTACACCGAAACAGGGCTTGAGCAGTACTTC. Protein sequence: CASSYTETGLEQYF.